This T cell receptor beta chain is drawn from a study of siplizumab effects on memory and regulatory T cells. Whole-study context: Siplizumab-free reactions were matched to approximately 1 ug/mL siplizumab reactions in paired mixed lymphocyte cultures. General study results and limits: Alloreactive sequences tracing back to unstimulated CD4+ memory cells were significantly reduced by siplizumab.

On this clone: Its cognate antigen is unknown. A read error may account for a junction end that differs from germline.

Germline CDR1 reads MNHNS; CDR2 reads SASEGT. This CDR3 spans 14 amino acids. Data came from immunoSEQ multiplex PCR; TCRdb stores just in-frame clones and leaves some out. The sample has 9,000 to 15,000 clones, more than 45% seen once. As described, mixed lymphocyte reaction cells underwent coculture at 37°C for a duration of more than five days. The chain employs TRBV6-1 and TRBJ2-7; TRBD2 aligns across 9 bases. The receptor comes from a human donor in good health; the cells came from an allogeneic mixed lymphocyte reaction. Some clones in this sample may be carry-over from other donors' samples. The material sequenced was CFSE-low (dividing) CD8+ T cells sorted from an allogeneic mixed lymphocyte reaction. For the CDR3, the DNA is TGTGCCATCAGTGAATGGCGGGAGGGCTACGAGCAGTACTTC. It codes for CAISEWREGYEQYF.